These 20 T cell receptor beta chains originate from one sample sequenced in a study of blood T cell repertoires in COVID-19. Here immunoSEQ multiplex PCR was the method, and the copy in TCRdb shows in-frame clones only, minus some. The table lists 200,000 to 300,000 clones, about 90% of them singletons. The sequenced sample was peripheral blood. The receptors originated from a woman in her thirties or forties with acute or convalescent COVID-19.

The chain uses TRBV9 and TRBJ2-3; TRBD1 agrees at 9 bases. The CDR3 length is 14 residues. V lost 6 bases, J lost 7 bases, and 9 bases stayed unmatched. CDR1 is SGDLS and CDR2 is YYNGEE in the germline V gene. Here the CDR3 reads CASTAGQGQYTQYF. The CDR3 DNA reads TGTGCCAGCACCGCTGGACAGGGGCAGTATACGCAGTATTTT.

The rearrangement links TRBV28 to TRBJ1-6; D gene ambiguous. V lost 2 bases to trimming and J lost 4 bases, with 9 bases between them. The V gene's germline CDR1 is MDHEN and CDR2 SYDVKM. The CDR3 has 15 amino acids. CDR3 region: CASSLGADYNSPLHF. DNA of the CDR3: TGTGCCAGCAGTTTAGGAGCAGATTATAATTCACCCCTCCACTTT.

The V and J genes are TRBV20-1 and TRBJ1-1, with no clear D. V gave up 5 bases and J gave up 2 bases, with 6 bases separating them. Germline V lookup: CDR1 DFQATT, CDR2 SNEGSKA (reference sequence). The CDR3 totals 11 residues. CDR3 in DNA: TGCAGTGCTTTTAAAAACACTGAAGCTTTCTTT. Amino acid sequence: CSAFKNTEAFF.

CDR3 region: CASHSARGDQPQHF. The CDR3 DNA follows: TGTGCCAGCCACTCAGCAAGGGGCGATCAGCCCCAGCATTTT. The genes are TRBV6-6 and TRBJ1-5, with D possibly TRBD1 on 5 matching bases. V was cut by 8 bases and J by 5 bases, with 16 bases left in between. CDR1 is MNHNY, CDR2 SVGAGI, per germline (reference sequence). The CDR3 loop spans 14 amino acids.

The chain uses TRBV9 and TRBJ1-2; maybe TRBD1 (6 bases). The V end was cut by 0 bases, the J end by 4 bases, with 16 bases between. CDR3 length: 16 amino acids. Per the germline V gene, CDR1 is SGDLS and CDR2 is YYNGEE. CDR3 nucleotide sequence: TGTGCCAGCAGCGTAGGGGGGACACCTTCATCCTATGGCTACACCTTC. Its protein is CASSVGGTPSSYGYTF.

On this clone: The sample has other DNA sequences that encode this CDR3 too. Written as DNA, the CDR3 is TGTGCCAGCAGTTCGCAGGGGTACGGGAATCAGCCCCAGCATTTT. Amino acid sequence: CASSSQGYGNQPQHF. The rearrangement links TRBV6-5 to TRBJ1-5, with a tentative D call TRBD1 (6 bases). The germline V gene encodes CDR1 MNHEY and CDR2 SVGAGI. Trimming stripped 4 bases from V and 4 bases from J, with 14 bases between. This CDR3 has 15 residues.

The rearrangement uses TRBV6-5 and TRBJ1-2; 7 bases fit TRBD1. The CDR3 has 14 residues. Germline CDR1 and CDR2: MNHEY and SVGAGI. CDR3 in DNA: TGTGGAACAGGGGTGATACAAGCTAACTATGGCTACACCTTC. Its protein product is CGTGVIQANYGYTF.

V is TRBV19 and J is TRBJ2-2; 7 bases are shared with TRBD1. V lost 2 bases, J lost 6 bases, and 9 bases stayed unmatched. This CDR3 spans 16 amino acids. Germline assignment: CDR1 LNHDA and CDR2 SQIVND (reference sequence). The CDR3 sequence is CASSILTGSGPGELFF. CDR3 nucleotides: TGTGCCAGTAGTATACTGACAGGGTCAGGACCCGGGGAGCTGTTTTTT.

V gene TRBV12-3 or TRBV12-4 combines with J gene TRBJ1-1; D is possibly TRBD1 (6 bases). V was shortened by 5 bases and J by 8 bases, with 9 bases between the two germline ends. The CDR3 is 11 amino acids. The CDR3 here is CASSEQGEAFF. CDR3 DNA: TGTGCCAGCAGTGAACAGGGAGAAGCTTTCTTT.

Comments on this clone: A junction end diverges from the germline sequence, so it may reflect a read error. The CDR3: CASSLGDRGWIF. In DNA form, the CDR3 reads TGTGCCAGCAGCTTAGGGGATAGAGGGTGGATCTTC. The rearrangement uses TRBV7-9 and TRBJ2-1; possibly TRBD2 for D (5 bases). This CDR3 is 12 amino acids long. The germline V gene has CDR1 SEHNR and CDR2 FQNEAQ (reference sequence).

The chain has TRBV19 and TRBJ1-2; D may be TRBD1 (6 bases). The CDR3 length is 15 residues. V lost 8 bases and J lost 7, with 23 bases in between. The germline CDR1 and CDR2 sequences are LNHDA and SQIVND (reference sequence). CDR3 sequence (DNA): TGTGCCAGTCAGTACTTAATGGGGGCCCAAAGTGGCTACACCTTC. This sequence encodes CASQYLMGAQSGYTF.

CDR3: CASTRTGLFSPLHF. CDR3 coding DNA: TGTGCCAGCACCCGGACAGGGTTGTTTTCACCCCTCCACTTT. This sequence joins TRBV6-5 and TRBJ1-6; 8 nucleotides match TRBD1. This CDR3 has 14 residues. Germline assignment: CDR1 MNHEY and CDR2 SVGAGI. The trim removed 7 bases at V and 9 bases at J, leaving 8 bases unmatched.

The rearrangement uses TRBV19 and TRBJ2-5; the match to TRBD1 covers 10 bases. Germline CDR1 is LNHDA and CDR2 is SQIVND (reference sequence). J was trimmed by 7 bases and V by 8 bases; bases with no gene match: 1. CDR3 size: 11 residues. In nucleotides, the CDR3 is TGTGCCAGTCGGACAGGGGGGACCCAGTACTTC. Translated, it gives CASRTGGTQYF.

This rearrangement joins TRBV2 to TRBJ2-4, with D perhaps matching TRBD1 (5 bases). This CDR3 region has 15 residues. Germline V gene lookup returns CDR1 SNHLY and CDR2 FYNNEI. Trimming pared 7 bases from V and 3 bases from J, leaving 16 bases between. This chain's CDR3 is CASTLQALYKNIQYF. The CDR3 DNA is TGTGCCAGCACCCTACAGGCCCTATACAAAAACATTCAGTACTTC.

The chain has TRBV12-3 or TRBV12-4 and TRBJ2-1, with D possibly being TRBD1 (5 bases). V was cut by 4 bases and J by 12 bases, with 16 bases left in between. The CDR3 runs to 13 residues. The CDR3 sequence: CASSYGQGSGQFF. The CDR3 bases are TGTGCCAGCAGTTACGGACAAGGGTCGGGGCAGTTCTTC.

This clone was recorded once. The V and J genes are TRBV27 and TRBJ1-4; D ambiguous. The CDR3 consists of 13 residues. V was clipped by 1 base and J by 6 bases, with 6 bases between them. Germline-derived CDR1 and CDR2 are MNHEY and SMNVEV (reference sequence). The CDR3 spells CASSLWLYEKLFF. In DNA form, the CDR3 reads TGTGCCAGCAGTTTATGGCTTTATGAAAAACTGTTTTTT. The full variable domain, with the rest looked up from reference TRBV27 and TRBJ1-4, is EAQVTQNPRYLITVTGKKLTVTCSQNMNHEYMSWYRQDPGLGLRQIYYSMNVEVTDKGDVPEGYKVSRKEKRNFPLILESPSPNQTSLYFCASSLWLYEKLFFGSGTQLSVL.

The chain recombines TRBV28 with TRBJ2-2, with 10 bases lining up with TRBD2. Germline-derived CDR1 and CDR2 are MDHEN and SYDVKM. The J segment lost 2 bases and the V segment lost 3 bases, leaving 3 bases of the junction unmatched. This CDR3 has 16 residues. The CDR3 DNA reads as TGTGCCAGCAGTTTTGGACTAGCGGATAACACCGGGGAGCTGTTTTTT. Translation gives CASSFGLADNTGELFF.

J is TRBJ1-1 and V is TRBV25-1, with a tentative D call TRBD1 (5 bases). V shed 1 base and J shed 1 base, with 10 bases lying between them. The germline CDR1 and CDR2 sequences are MGHDK and SYGVNS. The CDR3 totals 15 residues. The CDR3 nucleotides are TGTGCCAGCAGTGAATTCGACAGATCGAACACTGAAGCTTTCTTT. Amino acid sequence: CASSEFDRSNTEAFF.

V gene TRBV19 combines with J gene TRBJ1-2, with a possible D match to TRBD1 (5 bases). Germline CDR1 reads LNHDA; CDR2 reads SQIVND (reference sequence). V dropped 3 bases and J dropped 2 bases, with 7 bases sitting between them. This CDR3 contains 13 residues. The CDR3 DNA reads as TGTGCCAGTAGTATGACAGAAAACTATGGCTACACCTTC. Its translation: CASSMTENYGYTF.

J is TRBJ2-3 and V is TRBV7-9, with 9 bases fitting TRBD2. Germline lookup yields CDR1 SEHNR and CDR2 FQNEAQ (reference sequence). The CDR3 has 15 amino acids. Trimming at V came to 1 base and at J to 6 bases, leaving 5 bases not matched to a gene. CDR3 in amino acids: CASSLGAGGPDTQYF. CDR3 nucleotide sequence: TGTGCCAGCAGCTTAGGCGCGGGGGGGCCGGATACGCAGTATTTT.